This T cell receptor beta chain comes out of a study of blood T cell repertoires in COVID-19 (dated by TCRdb to the early 2020s). In the study overall: Collaborator samples came from the United States, Italy and Spain and covered acute and convalescent phases of COVID-19. The material from the prospective study consisted of cDNA or gDNA derived from T cells, B-cell-depleted T cells, or PBMCs. Deeply sampled blood TCRbeta repertoires from subjects exposed to, actively infected with, or recovered from COVID-19 were included in the dataset. A freely available public database, intended as a resource for researchers studying the immune response to SARS-CoV-2, is where the repertoires were released. Samples came from the ongoing ImmuneRACE study (first 160 participants) plus 1,254 subjects from 6 global collaborators. Nearly every sample came with metadata listing a de-identified subject ID, COVID-19 status, age in years and sex. Where available, HLA class I and class II types were taken from metadata supplied by the sample provider and were not determined by assay-based typing.

What the research found in general, with its limitations: The quantity of clinical and demographic metadata differed by source and by participant and was supplied without curation.

In Seattle, one collaborating source enrolled patients while the infection was active and tracked those patients longitudinally over the course of disease. Each collaborating institution followed its own protocols to collect whole blood in K2EDTA tubes. Collaborator samples were shipped for TCRbeta analysis as frozen whole blood, isolated PBMCs, or DNA extracted from either sample type. As concerns this clone: The antigen this receptor binds is unknown. Base qualities are not at hand, and no much larger clone is one base apart.

TCRbeta CDR3 regions were amplified from genomic DNA using the immunoSEQ Assay, a bias-controlled multiplex PCR. The paper's processing steps were these. Nucleated cell counts per sample were estimated from amplification of reference gene primers within the assay. To quantify the absolute abundance of each unique TCRbeta CDR3 rearrangement, sequence reads were collapsed and filtered. For each sample, productive Simpson clonality was calculated as the square root of Simpson's diversity index across productive rearrangements. This is the immuneACCESS table as TCRdb keeps it, with only in-frame sequences that have V and J called. A part of the clones is gone; compared with another copy, unresolved V genes explain less than half, and the rest is unexplained. V, J and clone size are those of that table, while D and trimming were read from the DNA. The sample data list about 200,000 clones, and around four fifths of these were observed just once. The ten largest clonotypes hold roughly 0.91% of the sample.

V sheds 8 bases and J sheds 1 base, leaving 8 bases between their ends. CDR1 WNHNN and CDR2 SYGVQD were looked up in the germline V gene (reference sequence). The CDR3 holds 12 amino acids from the cysteine to the phenylalanine. Only the CDR3 DNA is retained, 36 bases long and in frame from the first base. This receptor was identified in a man aged 55 to 70 with COVID-19, enrolled during active disease. Recombination joined TRBV10-1 with TRBJ1-1; TRBD1 is a possible D gene, resting on 5 matching bases. Sequencing used peripheral blood. The DNA sequence reads TGCGCCAGCTCTAGGGGGAACACTGAAGCTTTCTTT. Translated, it reads CASSRGNTEAFF.